The source of this TCR beta chain is a study of blood T cells in healthy people across ages. The second PCR ran roughly 7 to 12 cycles with a sample-barcoded 5' primer and J-beta primers. TCRdb called the 5' RACE reads again in MiXCR, with one record for every CDR3 protein. This table has some 1.5 million distinct CDR3 sequences, over 25% appearing once. Remarks on this clonotype: As yet, its antigen is unknown.

The CDR3 runs to 14 residues. CDR1 is SGDLS and CDR2 is YYNGEE in the germline V gene. V gave up 0 bases and J gave up 13 bases, with 17 bases separating them. Study-level results: When one million T cells were used, diversity estimates were thought to be underestimates. Whereas aged donors had fewer naive CD4+ cells, long-lived donors had more of them and higher diversity.

The specimen was blood. This chain joins TRBV9 and TRBJ2-1; tentative D call: TRBD2 (6 bases). The TCR originated in a woman aged 25 to 39 in good health. The CDR3 coding sequence is TGTGCCAGCAGCGTAGGATCGACTGCGGGGCTTCAGTTCTTC. It specifies CASSVGSTAGLQFF.